Listed below are T cell receptor beta chains from one sample, sequenced in a study of cytomegalovirus exposure and HLA in healthy donors. Measured with immunoSEQ multiplex PCR; TCRdb has only the in-frame clones, and not every one. The table lists more than 250,000 clones, approximately 90% of them singletons. Sequenced sample: PBMCs. The origin of the receptors is a woman aged 18-30 years in good health and CMV-seronegative. Both conserved end residues are part of each CDR3. D genes are given only for firm matches. Only some rows state a clone size, as once, few, many or a class for expanded clones.

J: TRBJ1-2
V: TRBV2
size: NA
D: TRBD1
CDR3: CASSAGQGADYGYTF
DNA: TGTGCCAGCAGTGCCGGACAGGGGGCGGACTATGGCTACACCTTC

J: TRBJ1-5
V: TRBV7-7
size: NA
D: NA
CDR3: CASSFSPDQPQHF
DNA: TGTGCTAGCAGCTTTTCCCCCGATCAGCCCCAGCATTTT

J: TRBJ2-1
V: TRBV29-1
size: NA
D: TRBD2
CDR3: CSVGPRGLADNEQFF
DNA: TGCAGCGTAGGGCCACGGGGACTAGCGGACAATGAGCAGTTCTTC

J: TRBJ1-5
V: TRBV15
size: NA
D: NA
CDR3: CATSRETGGNQPQHF
DNA: TGTGCCACCAGCAGAGAGACTGGAGGAAATCAGCCCCAGCATTTT

J: TRBJ2-7
V: TRBV5-1
size: once
D: TRBD1
CDR3: CARQGVVAYEQYF
DNA: TGCGCCAGACAGGGGGTTGTAGCCTACGAGCAGTACTTC

J: TRBJ1-2
V: TRBV5-4
size: NA
D: NA
CDR3: CASSFPGMIAGYTF
DNA: TGTGCCAGCAGCTTCCCAGGGATGATTGCCGGCTACACCTTC

J: TRBJ1-4
V: TRBV7-8
size: NA
D: NA
CDR3: CASSLASWGGFEKLFF
DNA: TGTGCCAGCAGCTTAGCGTCCTGGGGGGGATTCGAAAAACTGTTTTTT

J: TRBJ1-1
V: TRBV27
size: NA
D: TRBD1
CDR3: CASSPGQGLWGTEAFF
DNA: TGTGCCAGCAGTCCCGGACAGGGGCTTTGGGGCACTGAAGCTTTCTTT

J: TRBJ2-1
V: TRBV5-1
size: NA
D: TRBD2
CDR3: CASSSSGKGNEQFF
DNA: TGCGCCAGCAGCTCTAGCGGGAAGGGCAATGAGCAGTTCTTC

J: TRBJ2-1
V: TRBV4-1
size: NA
D: NA
CDR3: CASSQKGDNSYNEQFF
DNA: TGCGCCAGCAGCCAAAAAGGGGACAACTCCTACAATGAGCAGTTCTTC

J: TRBJ2-1
V: TRBV11-2
size: NA
D: NA
CDR3: CASSYGPQGGNEQFF
DNA: TGTGCCAGCAGTTATGGACCTCAGGGAGGCAATGAGCAGTTCTTC

J: TRBJ1-5
V: TRBV18
size: NA
D: TRBD1
CDR3: CASSQDRQLYSNQPQHF
DNA: TGTGCCAGCTCACAGGACAGGCAACTATATAGCAATCAGCCCCAGCATTTT